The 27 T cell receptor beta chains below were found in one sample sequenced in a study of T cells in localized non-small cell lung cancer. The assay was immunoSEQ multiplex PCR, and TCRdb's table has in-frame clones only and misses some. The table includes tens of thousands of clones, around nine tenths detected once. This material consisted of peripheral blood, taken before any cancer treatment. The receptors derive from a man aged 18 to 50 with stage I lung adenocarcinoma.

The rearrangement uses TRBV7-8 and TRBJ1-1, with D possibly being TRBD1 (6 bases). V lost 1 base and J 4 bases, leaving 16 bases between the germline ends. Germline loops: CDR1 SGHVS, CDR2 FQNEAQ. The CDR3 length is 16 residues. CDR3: CASSLEGGSGGTEAFF. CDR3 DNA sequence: TGTGCCAGCAGCTTAGAGGGGGGCAGTGGGGGCACTGAAGCTTTCTTT.

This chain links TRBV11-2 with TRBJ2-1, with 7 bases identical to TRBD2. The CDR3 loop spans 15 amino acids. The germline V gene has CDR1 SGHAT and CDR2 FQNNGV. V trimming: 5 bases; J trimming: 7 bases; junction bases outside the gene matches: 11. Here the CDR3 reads CASSPDWGGLNEQFF. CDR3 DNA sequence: TGTGCCAGCAGCCCGGATTGGGGGGGATTGAATGAGCAGTTCTTC.

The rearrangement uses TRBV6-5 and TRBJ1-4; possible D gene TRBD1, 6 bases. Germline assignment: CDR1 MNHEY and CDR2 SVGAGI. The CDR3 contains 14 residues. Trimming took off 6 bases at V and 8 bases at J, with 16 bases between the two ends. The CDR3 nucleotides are TGTGCCAGCAGGTCAACAGGGATACGGGAAAAACTGTTTTTT. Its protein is CASRSTGIREKLFF.

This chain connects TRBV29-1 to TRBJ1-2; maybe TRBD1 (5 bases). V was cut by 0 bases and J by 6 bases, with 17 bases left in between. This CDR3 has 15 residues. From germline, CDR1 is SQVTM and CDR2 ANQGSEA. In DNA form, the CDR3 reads TGCAGCGTTGAAGATGCGGCAGGGTTGGGCAATGGCTACACCTTC. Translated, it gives CSVEDAAGLGNGYTF. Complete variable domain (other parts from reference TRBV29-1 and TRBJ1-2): SAVISQKPSRDICQRGTSLTIQCQVDSQVTMMFWYRQQPGQSLTLIATANQGSEATYESGFVIDKFPISRPNLTFSTLTVSNMSPEDSSIYLCSVEDAAGLGNGYTFGSGTRLTVV.

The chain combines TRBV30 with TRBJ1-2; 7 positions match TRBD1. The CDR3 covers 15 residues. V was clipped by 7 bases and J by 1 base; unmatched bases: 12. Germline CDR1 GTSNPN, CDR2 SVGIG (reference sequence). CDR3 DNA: TGTGCCTTAAACCAACAGGGGTCGGTTAACTATGGCTACACCTTC. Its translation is CALNQQGSVNYGYTF. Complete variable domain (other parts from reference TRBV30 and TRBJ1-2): SQTIHQWPATLVQPVGSPLSLECTVEGTSNPNLYWYRQAAGRGLQLLFYSVGIGQISSEVPQNLSASRPQDRQFILSSKKLLLSDSGFYLCALNQQGSVNYGYTFGSGTRLTVV.

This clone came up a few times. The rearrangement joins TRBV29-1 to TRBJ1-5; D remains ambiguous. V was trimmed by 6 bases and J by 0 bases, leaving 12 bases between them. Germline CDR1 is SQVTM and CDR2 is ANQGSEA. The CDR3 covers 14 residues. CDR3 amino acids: CSVASGGSNQPQHF. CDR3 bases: TGCAGCGTGGCCTCCGGTGGTAGCAATCAGCCCCAGCATTTT.

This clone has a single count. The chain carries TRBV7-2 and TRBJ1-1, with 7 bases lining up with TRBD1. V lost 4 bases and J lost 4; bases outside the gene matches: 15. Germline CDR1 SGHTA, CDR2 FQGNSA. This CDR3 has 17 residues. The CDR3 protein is CASSSFRQGGGSTEAFF. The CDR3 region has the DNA TGTGCCAGCAGCTCCTTCCGACAGGGTGGGGGCAGCACTGAAGCTTTCTTT.

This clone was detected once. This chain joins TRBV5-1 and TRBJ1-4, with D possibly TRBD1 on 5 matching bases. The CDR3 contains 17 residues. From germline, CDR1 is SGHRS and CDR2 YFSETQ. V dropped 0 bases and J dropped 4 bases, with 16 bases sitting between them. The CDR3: CASSLGAGKRLNEKLFF. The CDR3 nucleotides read TGCGCCAGCAGCTTGGGGGCAGGGAAGAGACTTAATGAAAAACTGTTTTTT.

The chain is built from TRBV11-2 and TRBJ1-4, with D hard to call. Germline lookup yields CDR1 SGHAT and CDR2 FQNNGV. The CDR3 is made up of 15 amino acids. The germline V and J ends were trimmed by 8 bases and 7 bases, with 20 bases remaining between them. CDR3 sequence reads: CASSRASAGGEKLFF. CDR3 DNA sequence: TGTGCCAGCTCCCGTGCCTCCGCGGGTGGTGAAAAACTGTTTTTT.

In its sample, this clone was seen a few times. CDR3 in DNA: TGTGCCAGTAATATTGACACTTTCAATCAGCCCCAGCATTTT. Its protein is CASNIDTFNQPQHF. The chain has TRBV19 and TRBJ1-5; D is undetermined. Germline V gene lookup returns CDR1 LNHDA and CDR2 SQIVND (reference sequence). The CDR3 is 14 residues long. V lost 7 bases, J lost 3 bases, and 13 bases lay in between.

Here the CDR3 DNA reads TGTGCCAGCAGCTCGGGAGGGGATTCCTACAATGAGCAGTTCTTC. Protein: CASSSGGDSYNEQFF. The chain uses TRBV5-6 and TRBJ2-1, with 8 bases matching TRBD2. The CDR3 length is 15 residues. Germline V gene sequence: CDR1 SGHDT, CDR2 YYEEEE. V gave up 3 bases and J gave up 1 base; unmatched junction bases: 3.

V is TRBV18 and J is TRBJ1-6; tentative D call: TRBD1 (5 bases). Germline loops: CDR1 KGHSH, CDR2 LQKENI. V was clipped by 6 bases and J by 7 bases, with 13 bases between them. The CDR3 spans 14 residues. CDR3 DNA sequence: TGTGCCAGCTCCCTTCAGGGTAGCAATTCACCCCTCCACTTT. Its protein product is CASSLQGSNSPLHF.

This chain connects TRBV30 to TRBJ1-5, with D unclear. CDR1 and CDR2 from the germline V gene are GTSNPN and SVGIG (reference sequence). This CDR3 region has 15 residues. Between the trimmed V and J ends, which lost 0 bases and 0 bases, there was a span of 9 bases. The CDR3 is CAWSVSGFSNQPQHF. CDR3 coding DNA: TGTGCCTGGAGTGTCTCTGGGTTTAGCAATCAGCCCCAGCATTTT.

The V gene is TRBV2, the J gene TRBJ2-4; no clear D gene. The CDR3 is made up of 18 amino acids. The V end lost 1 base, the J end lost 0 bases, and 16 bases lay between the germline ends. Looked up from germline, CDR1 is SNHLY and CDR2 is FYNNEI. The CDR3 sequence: CASSEVSSLGLAKNIQYF. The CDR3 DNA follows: TGTGCCAGCAGTGAAGTCTCCTCCCTTGGTCTAGCCAAAAACATTCAGTACTTC.

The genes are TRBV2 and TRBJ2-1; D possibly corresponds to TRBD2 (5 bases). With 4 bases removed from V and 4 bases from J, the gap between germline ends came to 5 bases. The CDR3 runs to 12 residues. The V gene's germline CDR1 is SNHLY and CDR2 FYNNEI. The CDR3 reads CASSVAYNEQFF. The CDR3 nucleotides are TGTGCCAGCAGTGTAGCGTACAATGAGCAGTTCTTC. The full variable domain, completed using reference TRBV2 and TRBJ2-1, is EPEVTQTPSHQVTQMGQEVILRCVPISNHLYFYWYRQILGQKVEFLVSFYNNEISEKSEIFDDQFSVERPDGSNFTLKIRSTKLEDSAMYFCASSVAYNEQFFGPGTRLTVL.

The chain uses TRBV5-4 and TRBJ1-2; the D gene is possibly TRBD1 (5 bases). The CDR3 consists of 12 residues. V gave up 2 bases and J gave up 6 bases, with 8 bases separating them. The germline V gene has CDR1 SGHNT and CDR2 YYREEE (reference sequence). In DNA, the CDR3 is TGTGCCAGCAGCTTATTGACAGATGGCTACACCTTC. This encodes CASSLLTDGYTF.

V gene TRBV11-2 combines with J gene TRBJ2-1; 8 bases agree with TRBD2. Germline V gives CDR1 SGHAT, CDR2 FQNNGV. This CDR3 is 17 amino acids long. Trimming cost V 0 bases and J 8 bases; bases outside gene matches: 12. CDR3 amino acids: CASSLDLKGLVRDEQFF. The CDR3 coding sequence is TGTGCCAGCAGCTTAGATCTTAAGGGACTAGTTCGTGATGAGCAGTTCTTC.

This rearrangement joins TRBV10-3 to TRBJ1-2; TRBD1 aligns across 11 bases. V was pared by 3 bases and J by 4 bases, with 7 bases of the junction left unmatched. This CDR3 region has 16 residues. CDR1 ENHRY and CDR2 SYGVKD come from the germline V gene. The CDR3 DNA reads TGTGCCATCAGTGATCGGACAGGGGGCAAAGTCTATGGCTACACCTTC. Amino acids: CAISDRTGGKVYGYTF.

The CDR3 protein is CASSLSLFSTGVNTDTQYF. CDR3 sequence (DNA): TGTGCCAGCAGTTTATCCCTATTTTCGACAGGGGTAAACACAGATACGCAGTATTTT. J is TRBJ2-3 and V is TRBV27; TRBD1 aligns across 8 bases. This CDR3 has 19 residues. The junction had 13 bases not matched to a gene; V was cut back by 0 bases and J by 2 bases. Germline CDR1 and CDR2: MNHEY and SMNVEV (reference sequence).

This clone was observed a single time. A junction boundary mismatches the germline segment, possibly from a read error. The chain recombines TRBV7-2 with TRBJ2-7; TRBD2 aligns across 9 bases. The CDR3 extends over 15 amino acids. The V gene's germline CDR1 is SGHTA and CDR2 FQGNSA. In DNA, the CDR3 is TGTGCCAGCAGCCAGTTTGGCGGGGGGGTATACGGGCAGTACTTC. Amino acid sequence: CASSQFGGGVYGQYF.

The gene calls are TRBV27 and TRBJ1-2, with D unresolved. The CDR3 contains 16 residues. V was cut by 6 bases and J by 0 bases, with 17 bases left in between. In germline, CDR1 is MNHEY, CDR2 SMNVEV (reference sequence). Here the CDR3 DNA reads TGTGCCAGCAGCCGAAGCGTACGTTCCTCTAACTATGGCTACACCTTC. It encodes CASSRSVRSSNYGYTF.

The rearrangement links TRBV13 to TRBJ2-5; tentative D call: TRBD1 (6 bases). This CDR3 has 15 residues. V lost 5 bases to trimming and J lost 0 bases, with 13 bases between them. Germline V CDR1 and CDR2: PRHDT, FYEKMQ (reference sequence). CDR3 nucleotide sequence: TGTGCCAGCAGCCCGACAGGAGATCACCAAGAGACCCAGTACTTC. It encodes CASSPTGDHQETQYF.

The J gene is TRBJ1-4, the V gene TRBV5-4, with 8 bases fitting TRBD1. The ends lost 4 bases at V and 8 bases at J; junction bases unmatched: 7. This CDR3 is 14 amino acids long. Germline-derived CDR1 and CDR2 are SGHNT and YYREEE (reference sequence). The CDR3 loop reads CASSRGTGGEKLFF. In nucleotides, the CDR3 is TGTGCCAGCAGCCGCGGGACAGGAGGAGAAAAACTGTTTTTT.

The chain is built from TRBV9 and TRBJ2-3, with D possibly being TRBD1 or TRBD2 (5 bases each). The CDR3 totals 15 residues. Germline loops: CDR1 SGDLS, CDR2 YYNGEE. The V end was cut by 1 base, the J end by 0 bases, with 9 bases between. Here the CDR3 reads CASSVKGRSTDTQYF. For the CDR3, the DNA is TGTGCCAGCAGCGTAAAGGGACGAAGCACAGATACGCAGTATTTT.

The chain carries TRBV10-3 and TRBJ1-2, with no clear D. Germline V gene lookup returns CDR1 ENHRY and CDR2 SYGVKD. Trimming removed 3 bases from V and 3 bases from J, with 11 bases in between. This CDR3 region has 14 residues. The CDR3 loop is CAISDLNRDYGYTF. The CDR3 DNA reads TGTGCCATCAGTGACTTAAACAGAGACTATGGCTACACCTTC.

The CDR3 DNA sequence: TGTGCCAGCAGCGTAGGTACCTCTTCGTGGCAGTACTTC. Protein product: CASSVGTSSWQYF. The rearrangement links TRBV9 to TRBJ2-7, with D unresolved. The CDR3 sequence is 13 residues long. Germline V gene lookup returns CDR1 SGDLS and CDR2 YYNGEE. Trimming stripped 0 bases from V and 9 bases from J, with 13 bases between.

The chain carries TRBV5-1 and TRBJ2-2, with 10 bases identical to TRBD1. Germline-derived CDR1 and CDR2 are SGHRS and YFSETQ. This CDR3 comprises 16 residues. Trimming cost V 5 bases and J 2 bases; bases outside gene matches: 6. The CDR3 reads CASRPTGGTNTGELFF. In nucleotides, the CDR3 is TGCGCCAGCAGGCCGACAGGGGGCACCAACACCGGGGAGCTGTTTTTT.